Below, 32 T cell receptor beta chains from the same sample are listed, as sequenced in a study of a mutant IDH1 vaccine in newly diagnosed glioma. Clones were sequenced by immunoSEQ multiplex PCR, and TCRdb holds only the in-frame ones, with some missing. The sample includes just under 80,000 clones, around 90% of them seen just once. Noted time point: week 5, during vaccination. What each vaccine dose contained was 300 ug of mutant IDH1 20-mer peptide, accompanied by topical imiquimod. Antigens of these TCRs are unknown. The sample in question was PBMCs, obtained from a glioma patient whose treatment included an IDH1 peptide vaccine. Source of these receptors: a woman between 50 and 59 years old with glioma.

V gene TRBV2 combines with J gene TRBJ2-2; the D gene could be TRBD1 or TRBD2 (5 bases each). Germline V gives CDR1 SNHLY, CDR2 FYNNEI. The CDR3 has 14 amino acids. Trimming pared 9 bases from V and 4 bases from J, leaving 15 bases between. In DNA, the CDR3 is TGTGCCAGAGGGACCCCGAGCAGCACCGGGGAGCTGTTTTTT. Its protein product is CARGTPSSTGELFF.

This sequence joins TRBV30 and TRBJ1-1; 7 nucleotides line up with TRBD1. The CDR3 is 14 amino acids. Looked up from germline, CDR1 is GTSNPN and CDR2 is SVGIG (reference sequence). Trimming at V came to 8 bases and at J to 1 base, leaving 10 bases not matched to a gene. The CDR3 nucleotides read TGTGCCGCATACAGGGGCCTTTGGAACACTGAAGCTTTCTTT. Translating gives CAAYRGLWNTEAFF.

The chain has TRBV5-1 and TRBJ2-3; 10 nucleotides match TRBD2. J gave up 4 bases and V 7 bases, and 6 bases lay outside the gene matches. Germline V gene data show CDR1 as SGHRS and CDR2 as YFSETQ. The CDR3 is made up of 14 amino acids. CDR3 nucleotides: TGCGCCAGCCAGCTAGCGGGAGAGGCAGATACGCAGTATTTT. This sequence encodes CASQLAGEADTQYF.

This clone has a single count. The rearrangement uses TRBV25-1 and TRBJ1-2; tentative D call: TRBD1 (5 bases). Trimming left V 4 bases short and J 8 bases short, with 14 bases between. Germline loops: CDR1 MGHDK, CDR2 SYGVNS. This CDR3 is 13 amino acids long. In DNA, the CDR3 is TGTGCCAGCAGTGCACGTCAGGGCGACGGCTACACCTTC. Translation gives CASSARQGDGYTF.

The chain recombines TRBV6-4 with TRBJ2-2, with 10 bases fitting TRBD2. The trim removed 7 bases at V and 6 bases at J, leaving 8 bases unmatched. Germline V gives CDR1 MRHNA, CDR2 SNTAGT. This CDR3 is built from 15 residues. The CDR3 DNA is TGTGCCAGCAAACAAGCGGGAGGGCGCGCCGGGGAGCTGTTTTTT. This gives the protein CASKQAGGRAGELFF.

The genes are TRBV7-9 and TRBJ2-7; 7 positions agree with TRBD2. CDR3 length: 17 amino acids. Germline CDR1 reads SEHNR; CDR2 reads FQNEAQ (reference sequence). Trimming took 2 bases from V and 0 from J; bases not matched to a gene: 10. The CDR3 coding sequence is TGTGCCAGCAGCTTAAAGGCTAGCGGAGAGTTCTCCTACGAGCAGTACTTC. It specifies CASSLKASGEFSYEQYF.

Only one count was recorded for this clone. The chain is built from TRBV5-1 and TRBJ2-7; 14 bases are shared with TRBD2. With 1 base clipped from V and 0 bases from J, the junction kept 15 bases outside the gene matches. The CDR3 consists of 21 residues. Germline CDR1 reads SGHRS; CDR2 reads YFSETQ. In nucleotides, the CDR3 is TGCGCCAGCAGCTTGAACCCTGGACTAGCGGGAGGCATGTTTCTCTCCTACGAGCAGTACTTC. It encodes CASSLNPGLAGGMFLSYEQYF.

J is TRBJ2-7 and V is TRBV6-5, with D perhaps matching TRBD1 (6 bases). Trimming removed 6 bases from V and 3 bases from J, with 12 bases in between. Germline CDR1 reads MNHEY; CDR2 reads SVGAGI. The CDR3 has 13 residues. CDR3 protein: CASRESQGYEQYF. The DNA for the CDR3 is TGTGCCAGCAGAGAATCACAGGGCTACGAGCAGTACTTC.

The V call is TRBV7-9, the J call TRBJ2-3; a weak D match, TRBD1 (6 bases). The ends were cut back, 4 bases at V and 5 bases at J, with 16 bases in the middle. The germline V gene has CDR1 SEHNR and CDR2 FQNEAQ (reference sequence). CDR3 length: 15 amino acids. The CDR3 here is CASSSLNRAEDTQYF. DNA of the CDR3: TGTGCCAGCAGCTCCCTTAACAGGGCAGAAGATACGCAGTATTTT.

The chain recombines TRBV5-1 with TRBJ2-5, with TRBD1 matching over 7 bases. The CDR3 extends over 15 amino acids. CDR1 is SGHRS and CDR2 is YFSETQ in the germline V gene. Trimming took 3 bases from V and 0 from J; bases not matched to a gene: 5. The CDR3 nucleotides are TGCGCCAGCAGCTCCGACAGGGCCCACCAAGAGACCCAGTACTTC. Protein sequence: CASSSDRAHQETQYF. Full variable domain (missing parts from reference TRBV5-1 and TRBJ2-5): KAGVTQTPRYLIKTRGQQVTLSCSPISGHRSVSWYQQTPGQGLQFLFEYFSETQRNKGNFPGRFSGRQFSNSRSEMNVSTLELGDSALYLCASSSDRAHQETQYFGPGTRLLVL.

This chain links TRBV5-6 with TRBJ2-1; 12 bases fit TRBD2. The junction had 3 bases not matched to a gene; V was cut back by 0 bases and J by 8 bases. This CDR3 spans 15 amino acids. Germline CDR1 is SGHDT and CDR2 is YYEEEE. The CDR3 loop is CASSLETSGSDEQFF. The DNA for the CDR3 is TGTGCCAGCAGCTTGGAGACTAGCGGGAGCGATGAGCAGTTCTTC.

The chain combines TRBV2 with TRBJ2-5; D is possibly TRBD2 (5 bases). The V and J ends lost 3 bases and 2 bases respectively, with 7 bases between them. CDR1 is SNHLY and CDR2 is FYNNEI in the germline V gene. CDR3 length equals 13 residues. The CDR3 DNA reads TGTGCCAGCAGTGAGATAGCGCAAGAGACCCAGTACTTC. This translates into CASSEIAQETQYF. The whole variable domain, remainder taken from reference TRBV2 and TRBJ2-5, is EPEVTQTPSHQVTQMGQEVILRCVPISNHLYFYWYRQILGQKVEFLVSFYNNEISEKSEIFDDQFSVERPDGSNFTLKIRSTKLEDSAMYFCASSEIAQETQYFGPGTRLLVL.

The chain uses TRBV5-8 and TRBJ1-5; 11 bases are a match to TRBD1. This CDR3 has 15 amino acids. CDR1 is SGHTS and CDR2 is YDEGEE in the germline V gene. V shed 3 bases, J shed 5 bases, and the junction held 4 bases outside the gene matches. CDR3 coding DNA: TGTGCCAGCAGCTCGGTGGACAGGGGGCATCAGCCCCAGCATTTT. It encodes CASSSVDRGHQPQHF.

The V gene is TRBV25-1, the J gene TRBJ2-1; tentative D call: TRBD2 (6 bases). This CDR3 spans 16 amino acids. CDR1 is MGHDK, CDR2 SYGVNS, per germline. Trimming removed 7 bases from V and 1 base from J, with 17 bases in between. As DNA, the CDR3 is TGTGCCAGCACCAATGATCTAGCGCCTTCCTACAATGAGCAGTTCTTC. Translated: CASTNDLAPSYNEQFF.

This sequence joins TRBV19 and TRBJ2-1; D gene unclear. V was pared by 5 bases and J by 7 bases, with 6 bases between. Per germline, CDR1 LNHDA and CDR2 SQIVND (reference sequence). The CDR3 runs to 11 residues. CDR3 DNA: TGTGCCAGTAGTCTTATAAATGAGCAGTTCTTC. It yields the protein CASSLINEQFF.

V and J are TRBV19 and TRBJ2-1; 12 bases line up with TRBD1. Looked up from germline, CDR1 is LNHDA and CDR2 is SQIVND (reference sequence). This CDR3 has 15 residues. The V gene end was trimmed by 6 bases and the J gene end by 9 bases; junction bases not matched to a gene: 9. The CDR3 nucleotides read TGTGCCAGTAGCGTACCGGGACAGGGGGCGAGTGAGCAGTTCTTC. This translates into CASSVPGQGASEQFF.

This chain links TRBV2 with TRBJ2-1, with 11 positions matching TRBD2. After removal of 6 bases from V and 2 bases from J, the junction contained 3 bases not matched to a gene. The CDR3 is 15 residues long. Looked up from germline, CDR1 is SNHLY and CDR2 is FYNNEI. CDR3 region: CASRVAGGAYNEQFF. DNA of the CDR3: TGTGCCAGCAGAGTAGCGGGAGGGGCCTACAATGAGCAGTTCTTC.

The CDR3 loop reads CASSFRGGTGELFF. As DNA, the CDR3 is TGTGCCAGCAGCTTTCGAGGGGGCACCGGGGAGCTGTTTTTT. This rearrangement joins TRBV7-3 to TRBJ2-2; the D gene is possibly TRBD1 (6 bases). V was shortened by 3 bases and J by 4 bases, with 9 bases between the two germline ends. The CDR3 contains 14 residues. Germline CDR1 reads SGHTA; CDR2 reads FQGTGA.

The chain combines TRBV7-6 with TRBJ2-4; 12 nucleotides align to TRBD2. The CDR3 loop spans 18 amino acids. V gave up 5 bases and J gave up 0 bases; unmatched junction bases: 8. CDR1 and CDR2 from the germline V gene are SGHVS and FNYEAQ. CDR3 bases: TGTGCCAGCAGCCCAGAGGCTAGCGGGAGGGCAGCCAAAAACATTCAGTACTTC. Translation: CASSPEASGRAAKNIQYF. The full variable domain, its missing parts supplied by reference TRBV7-6 and TRBJ2-4, is GAGVSQSPRYKVTKRGQDVALRCDPISGHVSLYWYRQALGQGPEFLTYFNYEAQQDKSGLPNDRFSAERPEGSISTLTIQRTEQRDSAMYRCASSPEASGRAAKNIQYFGAGTRLSVL.

This chain joins TRBV7-8 and TRBJ2-5, with 11 bases lining up with TRBD2. The J call is uncertain, as TRBJ2-7 better fits the DNA end. CDR1 is SGHVS, CDR2 FQNEAQ, per germline. The CDR3 consists of 13 residues. This CDR3 reads CATCRLAGGEQYF. The CDR3 DNA is TGTGCCACCTGTAGGCTAGCGGGAGGCGAGCAGTACTTC.

This chain joins TRBV30 and TRBJ1-3; D gene ambiguous. Deletions cut 2 bases from V and 3 bases from J, with 14 bases between. CDR3 size: 15 residues. Germline V gene lookup returns CDR1 GTSNPN and CDR2 SVGIG (reference sequence). CDR3 protein: CAWSRSSGRGNTIYF. The CDR3 region has the DNA TGTGCCTGGAGTCGGTCCTCAGGACGTGGAAACACCATATATTTT.

V is TRBV7-2 and J is TRBJ2-1, with TRBD2 identical over 8 bases. The germline V gene encodes CDR1 SGHTA and CDR2 FQGNSA. The CDR3 contains 14 residues. The V gene end was trimmed by 3 bases and the J gene end by 4 bases; junction bases not matched to a gene: 2. The chain's CDR3 is CASSFLAGYNEQFF. The DNA for the CDR3 is TGTGCCAGCAGCTTCTTAGCGGGGTACAATGAGCAGTTCTTC.

J is TRBJ2-7 and V is TRBV6-6, with D possibly matching TRBD1 (6 bases). The germline V and J ends were trimmed by 5 bases and 5 bases, with 16 bases remaining between them. The CDR3 has 14 amino acids. The germline V gene encodes CDR1 MNHNY and CDR2 SVGAGI (reference sequence). CDR3 sequence reads: CASSVQGSSDEQYF. As DNA, the CDR3 is TGTGCCAGCAGTGTCCAGGGGAGCAGTGACGAGCAGTACTTC.

The chain uses TRBV23-1 and TRBJ2-2; 11 nucleotides align to TRBD2. TRBV23-1 carries the ORF label, with uncertain function. V lost 8 bases and J lost 5; bases outside the gene matches: 16. The CDR3 is made up of 18 amino acids. Written as DNA, the CDR3 is TGCGCCAGCTCTCAAGGGGTAGCGGGAGGGCCGGAAACCGGGGAGCTGTTTTTT. This encodes CASSQGVAGGPETGELFF.

This chain connects TRBV6-5 to TRBJ2-7, with TRBD1 matching over 11 bases. Germline assignment: CDR1 MNHEY and CDR2 SVGAGI. The CDR3 length is 15 residues. The J segment lost 4 bases and the V segment lost 2 bases, leaving 4 bases of the junction unmatched. CDR3 coding DNA: TGTGCCAGCAGTTACCGGGACAGGGGGGCTTACGAGCAGTACTTC. The encoded protein is CASSYRDRGAYEQYF.

The chain recombines TRBV9 with TRBJ2-3; TRBD2 might be the D (5 bases). Trimming pared 3 bases from V and 1 base from J, leaving 18 bases between. The germline gives CDR1 SGDLS, CDR2 YYNGEE. The CDR3 extends over 17 amino acids. The CDR3: CASSAAVRGLGTDTQYF. The DNA of the CDR3 is TGTGCCAGCAGCGCCGCCGTACGGGGTTTGGGCACAGATACGCAGTATTTT.

The chain carries TRBV28 and TRBJ2-1; possibly TRBD2 for D (6 bases). This CDR3 comprises 13 residues. V was pared by 2 bases and J by 9 bases, with 11 bases between. Germline V gene sequence: CDR1 MDHEN, CDR2 SYDVKM. This CDR3 reads CASSLGHGGEQFF. CDR3 nucleotide sequence: TGTGCCAGCAGTTTAGGCCACGGGGGTGAGCAGTTCTTC.

The V gene is TRBV5-1, the J gene TRBJ2-3; 7 bases are shared with TRBD2. The germline CDR1 and CDR2 sequences are SGHRS and YFSETQ. J was trimmed by 2 bases and V by 0 bases; bases with no gene match: 6. This CDR3 is built from 16 residues. CDR3 DNA: TGCGCCAGCAGCTTGGTTCCAGCGGGGTTCACAGATACGCAGTATTTT. This codes for CASSLVPAGFTDTQYF.

V is TRBV21-1 and J is TRBJ2-3; the table's D call, TRBD1, has no DNA check behind it. TRBV21-1 is designated a pseudogene. The CDR3 is 15 residues long. The CDR3 bases are TGTGCCAGCAGGTACAGGGGGCCAGTTAAAGATACGCAGTATTTT. It is translated as CASRYRGPVKDTQYF.

The V and J genes are TRBV6-6 and TRBJ2-5; tentative D call: TRBD1 (6 bases). The DNA end is a closer match to TRBJ2-7, so the J assignment may be wrong. The CDR3 has 15 amino acids. Germline lookup yields CDR1 MNHNY and CDR2 SVGAGI (reference sequence). The DNA of the CDR3 is TGTGCCAGCAGCGAGGGACACCTAGGCTCCTACGAGCAGTACTTC. This gives the protein CASSEGHLGSYEQYF.

This clone is a singleton in its sample. The genes are TRBV12-5 and TRBJ2-5; 14 positions agree with TRBD2. Germline values: CDR1 LGHNT, CDR2 FRNRAP. This CDR3 contains 19 residues. Trimming removed 0 bases from V and 1 base from J; junction bases left unmatched: 7. The CDR3 here is CASGLVRTTSGRAQETQYF. The CDR3, as DNA: TGTGCTAGTGGTTTGGTTCGAACGACTAGCGGGAGGGCCCAAGAGACCCAGTACTTC.

The V gene is TRBV28, the J gene TRBJ1-1; D might be TRBD1 (6 bases). V lost 8 bases to trimming and J lost 2 bases, with 9 bases between them. The CDR3 totals 12 residues. Germline CDR1 MDHEN, CDR2 SYDVKM. The DNA of the CDR3 is TGTGCCAGCGGGGGCCAAAACACTGAAGCTTTCTTT. It codes for CASGGQNTEAFF.